These 29 T cell receptor beta chains share one sample of origin, sequenced in a study of shared clonotypes between healthy human individuals. Libraries were prepared by immunoSEQ multiplex PCR; TCRdb keeps only in-frame clonotypes and omits some of them. This sample yields roughly 2.5 million clones, of which approximately 90% are seen a single time; about 0.13% belongs to the top ten. Sequencing was carried out using naive CD4+ T cells sorted from blood. The sample's subset: CD45RA+ positively selected. The origin of the receptors is a man younger than 30 in good health.

This chain uses TRBV10-1 with TRBJ2-2, with 7 bases matching TRBD2. Germline V gene lookup returns CDR1 WNHNN and CDR2 SYGVQD (reference sequence). J was trimmed by 2 bases and V by 2 bases; bases with no gene match: 2. The CDR3 consists of 15 residues. The CDR3 reads CASSEKGLNTGELFF. The CDR3, as DNA: TGCGCCAGCAGTGAGAAGGGACTAAACACCGGGGAGCTGTTTTTT.

DNA of the CDR3: TGTGCCACCAGAACCTCAGATACGCAGTATTTT. Protein: CATRTSDTQYF. The genes are TRBV10-3 and TRBJ2-3, with D uncertain. Trimming shortened V by 10 bases and J by 4 bases, and 9 bases separated the two germline ends. The CDR3 is 11 amino acids. Germline V gene lookup returns CDR1 ENHRY and CDR2 SYGVKD.

The chain uses TRBV5-4 and TRBJ2-2; 9 bases match TRBD1. After removal of 2 bases from V and 5 bases from J, the junction contained 13 bases not matched to a gene. Germline CDR1 and CDR2: SGHNT and YYREEE (reference sequence). This CDR3 is 18 amino acids long. CDR3 protein: CASSFPRGQGRETGELFF. CDR3 coding DNA: TGTGCCAGCAGCTTTCCCCGCGGACAGGGGAGGGAAACCGGGGAGCTGTTTTTT.

The CDR3 spells CASSLDPAREQYF. CDR3 sequence (DNA): TGTGCCAGCAGCTTAGATCCCGCCCGAGAGCAGTACTTC. This chain uses TRBV11-2 with TRBJ2-5; D is ambiguous. Trimming removed 0 bases from V and 11 bases from J, with 13 bases in between. The CDR3 sequence is 13 residues long. Germline V gives CDR1 SGHAT, CDR2 FQNNGV.

The chain links TRBV18 to TRBJ1-4; D is perhaps TRBD1 (6 bases). The V gene's germline CDR1 is KGHSH and CDR2 LQKENI. Trimming left V 0 bases short and J 5 bases short, with 10 bases between. The CDR3 runs to 15 residues. The CDR3 is CASSPPGHVNEKLFF. The DNA for the CDR3 is TGTGCCAGCTCACCACCGGGACATGTAAATGAAAAACTGTTTTTT.

The chain joins TRBV28 to TRBJ2-3; 9 positions agree with TRBD2. CDR3 length: 17 residues. J gave up 4 bases and V 3 bases, and 11 bases lay outside the gene matches. The germline CDR1 and CDR2 sequences are MDHEN and SYDVKM. CDR3 coding DNA: TGTGCCAGCAGTTTTTGGTGGGTGGCGGGGGGGCCAGATACGCAGTATTTT. It codes for CASSFWWVAGGPDTQYF.

V usage is TRBV11-2 and J usage is TRBJ2-5; D might be TRBD1 (6 bases). Germline CDR1 is SGHAT and CDR2 is FQNNGV. Trimming cost V 3 bases and J 5 bases, with 10 bases left between them. This CDR3 has 13 residues. CDR3 loop: CASSFTGLETQYF. The CDR3 nucleotides read TGTGCCAGCAGCTTCACAGGGTTGGAGACCCAGTACTTC. Combining the CDR3 with reference TRBV11-2 and TRBJ2-5 gives the whole variable domain EAGVAQSPRYKIIEKRQSVAFWCNPISGHATLYWYQQILGQGPKLLIQFQNNGVVDDSQLPKDRFSAERLKGVDSTLKIQPAKLEDSAVYLCASSFTGLETQYFGPGTRLLVL.

This clone is a singleton in its sample. The rearrangement uses TRBV6-5 and TRBJ1-5; a weak D match, TRBD1 (6 bases). The CDR3 spans 15 residues. The V and J ends lost 6 bases and 4 bases respectively, with 16 bases between them. CDR1 and CDR2 from the germline V gene are MNHEY and SVGAGI. The CDR3 reads CASRPATGGNQPQHF. DNA of the CDR3: TGTGCCAGCAGGCCCGCGACAGGCGGTAATCAGCCCCAGCATTTT.

The rearrangement joins TRBV7-9 to TRBJ1-4; D might be TRBD1 (6 bases). V was clipped by 6 bases and J by 7 bases, with 18 bases between them. The CDR3 has 15 amino acids. From germline, CDR1 is SEHNR and CDR2 FQNEAQ (reference sequence). The CDR3 region has the DNA TGTGCCAGCAGTTCCTTGGGGGCTCTAGGTGAAAAACTGTTTTTT. Translation: CASSSLGALGEKLFF.

A note on this clone: This sample also contains other DNA sequences that code for the same CDR3. The rearrangement uses TRBV5-1 and TRBJ2-2; D is undetermined. V was trimmed by 3 bases and J by 1 base, leaving 7 bases between them. Germline V lookup: CDR1 SGHRS, CDR2 YFSETQ. The CDR3 spans 14 residues. The CDR3, as DNA: TGCGCCAGCAGCTCCGATTTGAACACCGGGGAGCTGTTTTTT. This translates into CASSSDLNTGELFF.

This chain uses TRBV7-2 with TRBJ2-1; 9 nucleotides agree with TRBD1. Trimming removed 4 bases from V and 1 base from J; junction bases left unmatched: 5. The CDR3 has 16 residues. Germline V gene sequence: CDR1 SGHTA, CDR2 FQGNSA. CDR3 residues: CASSSIGTGSYNEQFF. Here the CDR3 DNA reads TGTGCCAGCAGCTCAATAGGGACAGGGTCCTACAATGAGCAGTTCTTC.

The chain employs TRBV28 and TRBJ1-2; D not resolved. Trimming removed 1 base from V and 2 bases from J, with 8 bases in between. The CDR3 extends over 14 amino acids. Germline V gene data show CDR1 as MDHEN and CDR2 as SYDVKM. CDR3 sequence: CASSLFSANYGYTF. In DNA form, the CDR3 reads TGTGCCAGCAGTTTATTCAGTGCAAACTATGGCTACACCTTC.

Concerning this clone itself: This sample includes further DNA sequences coding for the same CDR3. The chain joins TRBV5-1 to TRBJ2-1, with 8 nucleotides matching TRBD2. CDR1 is SGHRS and CDR2 is YFSETQ in the germline V gene. J was trimmed by 1 base and V by 3 bases; bases with no gene match: 3. CDR3 length equals 15 residues. CDR3 amino acids: CASSSLAGSYNEQFF. Written as DNA, the CDR3 is TGCGCCAGCAGCTCATTAGCGGGATCCTACAATGAGCAGTTCTTC.

The chain carries TRBV5-1 and TRBJ2-1; D possibly uses TRBD1 or TRBD2 (5 bases each). Trimming removed 4 bases at V and 5 bases at J, with 10 bases between. This CDR3 has 13 residues. Germline V lookup: CDR1 SGHRS, CDR2 YFSETQ. As DNA, the CDR3 is TGCGCCAGCAGCAGGGACGGCAACAATGAGCAGTTCTTC. It is translated as CASSRDGNNEQFF.

As regards this clone: Other DNA sequences in the sample encode the same CDR3. CDR3 residues: CASSLVGGPQETQYF. The CDR3 DNA is TGCGCCAGCAGCTTGGTCGGGGGCCCCCAAGAGACCCAGTACTTC. The chain combines TRBV5-1 with TRBJ2-5; D assignment may be TRBD1 or TRBD2 (6 bases each). Germline V gene data show CDR1 as SGHRS and CDR2 as YFSETQ. This CDR3 is built from 15 residues. V lost 0 bases and J 1 base, leaving 10 bases between the germline ends.

This chain uses TRBV21-1 with TRBJ1-1. TRBV21-1 is noted as a pseudogene. The CDR3 extends over 15 amino acids. Written as DNA, the CDR3 is TGTGCCAGCAGCTCCGGGACGGATTTGAACACTGAAGCTTTCTTT. Protein: CASSSGTDLNTEAFF.

J is TRBJ2-7 and V is TRBV28; D is possibly TRBD1 or TRBD2 (7 bases each). The CDR3 runs to 15 residues. V lost 5 bases to trimming and J lost 2 bases, with 16 bases between them. Germline CDR1 and CDR2: MDHEN and SYDVKM. The CDR3: CASSLARGGTYEQYF. In DNA, the CDR3 is TGTGCCAGCAGTCTAGCCAGGGGGGGAACCTACGAGCAGTACTTC.

Worth noting for this clone: Other nucleotide sequences from this sample produce the same CDR3. The CDR3: CASSPDRNTIYF. The CDR3, as DNA: TGTGCCAGCTCACCGGATCGAAACACCATATATTTT. The J gene is TRBJ1-3, the V gene TRBV18, with D uncertain. V was shortened by 3 bases and J by 5 bases, with 5 bases between the two germline ends. Germline lookup yields CDR1 KGHSH and CDR2 LQKENI. This CDR3 is 12 amino acids long.

CDR3 nucleotide sequence: TGTGCCAGCAGTGAAATGATGGGGGGGCCGGTCACCGGGGAGCTGTTTTTT. The encoded protein is CASSEMMGGPVTGELFF. The chain employs TRBV6-1 and TRBJ2-2, with TRBD2 as a possible D gene (7 bases). CDR3 length: 17 residues. Germline V gives CDR1 MNHNS, CDR2 SASEGT. Deletions cut 2 bases from V and 4 bases from J, with 17 bases between.

V usage is TRBV7-2 and J usage is TRBJ1-5, with D maybe TRBD1 (5 bases). Trimming took off 1 base at V and 1 base at J, with 11 bases between the two ends. The V gene's germline CDR1 is SGHTA and CDR2 FQGNSA. This CDR3 comprises 16 residues. The CDR3 sequence: CASSLGGTVSNQPQHF. CDR3 bases: TGTGCCAGCAGCTTAGGAGGGACGGTCAGCAATCAGCCCCAGCATTTT.

This chain links TRBV11-2 with TRBJ1-5; 9 bases match TRBD1. After removal of 1 base from V and 0 bases from J, the junction contained 4 bases not matched to a gene. The CDR3 is 17 amino acids. Germline CDR1 and CDR2: SGHAT and FQNNGV. In nucleotides, the CDR3 is TGTGCCAGCAGCTTAGGGGGACAGGGCCTTAGCAATCAGCCCCAGCATTTT. It specifies CASSLGGQGLSNQPQHF.

This chain joins TRBV7-9 and TRBJ2-1; 13 bases match TRBD2. The CDR3 extends over 17 amino acids. Germline V gene lookup returns CDR1 SEHNR and CDR2 FQNEAQ (reference sequence). J lost 7 bases, V lost 4 bases, and 10 bases had no gene match. The CDR3 is CASSSSETLAGGNEQFF. CDR3 nucleotides: TGTGCCAGCAGCTCCTCCGAAACACTAGCGGGAGGGAATGAGCAGTTCTTC.

The chain recombines TRBV27 with TRBJ2-7; no clear D gene. The CDR3 spans 15 residues. Germline CDR1 reads MNHEY; CDR2 reads SMNVEV (reference sequence). V lost 0 bases to trimming and J lost 0 bases, with 9 bases between them. Written as DNA, the CDR3 is TGTGCCAGCAGTTTATCGGCCCTTAGCTCCTACGAGCAGTACTTC. It is translated as CASSLSALSSYEQYF.

The rearrangement links TRBV9 to TRBJ1-4, with 9 bases fitting TRBD1. Germline V gene data show CDR1 as SGDLS and CDR2 as YYNGEE. With V trimmed by 0 bases and J by 0 bases, 6 bases remained unmatched. CDR3 length: 18 residues. CDR3 DNA: TGTGCCAGCAGCGTAGGGACAGGGGCCCTTGCAACTAATGAAAAACTGTTTTTT. It encodes CASSVGTGALATNEKLFF.

This chain joins TRBV25-1 and TRBJ2-1; TRBD2 aligns across 8 bases. The CDR3 is 15 residues long. J gave up 4 bases and V 0 bases, and 2 bases lay outside the gene matches. From germline, CDR1 is MGHDK and CDR2 SYGVNS. The CDR3 loop reads CASSEYSGSYNEQFF. CDR3 coding DNA: TGTGCCAGCAGTGAATACAGCGGGAGTTACAATGAGCAGTTCTTC.

The chain recombines TRBV2 with TRBJ2-5; 9 nucleotides match TRBD1. The V gene end was trimmed by 4 bases and the J gene end by 2 bases; junction bases not matched to a gene: 8. The CDR3 consists of 16 residues. Per germline, CDR1 SNHLY and CDR2 FYNNEI. The CDR3 DNA is TGTGCCAGCAGTGGCCCAAACAGGGGGCATCAAGAGACCCAGTACTTC. This sequence encodes CASSGPNRGHQETQYF. Full variable domain (outside the CDR3, taken from reference TRBV2 and TRBJ2-5): EPEVTQTPSHQVTQMGQEVILRCVPISNHLYFYWYRQILGQKVEFLVSFYNNEISEKSEIFDDQFSVERPDGSNFTLKIRSTKLEDSAMYFCASSGPNRGHQETQYFGPGTRLLVL.

This chain uses TRBV19 with TRBJ1-1; the match to TRBD1 covers 7 bases. Germline assignment: CDR1 LNHDA and CDR2 SQIVND (reference sequence). The junction had 10 bases not matched to a gene; V was cut back by 6 bases and J by 6 bases. CDR3 length: 14 residues. The CDR3 DNA is TGTGCCAGTAGCGCCGGGACAGTAAGCGCTGAAGCTTTCTTT. This encodes CASSAGTVSAEAFF.

As to this clone: At one end the junction does not follow the germline gene, possibly because of a read error. The chain employs TRBV7-8 and TRBJ2-3; TRBD2 matches at 12 bases. The CDR3 is 16 residues long. Germline-derived CDR1 and CDR2 are SGHVS and FQNEAQ. The CDR3 DNA reads as TGTGCTAGCAGCTTACTAGCGGGAGGCGATGGAGATACGCAGTATTTT. The encoded protein is CASSLLAGGDGDTQYF.

About this clone: Other DNA sequences in this sample translate to the same CDR3. The CDR3 protein is CASSPGQVNQPQHF. DNA of the CDR3: TGCGCCAGCAGCCCAGGACAAGTCAATCAGCCCCAGCATTTT. The rearrangement joins TRBV5-1 to TRBJ1-5, with D possibly matching TRBD1 (5 bases). Germline CDR1 SGHRS, CDR2 YFSETQ. Trimming pared 4 bases from V and 3 bases from J, leaving 11 bases between. The CDR3 spans 14 residues. The full variable domain, rest sourced from reference TRBV5-1 and TRBJ1-5, is KAGVTQTPRYLIKTRGQQVTLSCSPISGHRSVSWYQQTPGQGLQFLFEYFSETQRNKGNFPGRFSGRQFSNSRSEMNVSTLELGDSALYLCASSPGQVNQPQHFGDGTRLSIL.